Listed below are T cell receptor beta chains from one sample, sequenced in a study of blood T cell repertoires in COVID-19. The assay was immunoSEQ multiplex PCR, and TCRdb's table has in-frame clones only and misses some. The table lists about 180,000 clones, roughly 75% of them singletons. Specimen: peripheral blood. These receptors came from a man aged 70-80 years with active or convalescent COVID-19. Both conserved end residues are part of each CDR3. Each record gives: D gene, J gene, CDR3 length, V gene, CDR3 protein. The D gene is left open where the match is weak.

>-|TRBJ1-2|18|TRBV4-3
CASSRPTTSRVDGYGYTF
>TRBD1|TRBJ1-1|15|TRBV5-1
CASSLGSGQDPGAFF
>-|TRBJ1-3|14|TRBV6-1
CASSEGGKGNTIYF
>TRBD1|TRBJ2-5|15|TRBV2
CASKSTGASQETQYF
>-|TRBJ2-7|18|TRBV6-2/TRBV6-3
CASSYTPVQGLVYTVQYF
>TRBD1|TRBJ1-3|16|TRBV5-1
CASSPRTGGIGNTIYF
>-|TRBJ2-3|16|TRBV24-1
CATSDPGTEGWVTQYF
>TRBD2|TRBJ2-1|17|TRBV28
CASSPSPASGRGNEQFF
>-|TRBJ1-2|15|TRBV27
CASRIGPGAGYGYTF
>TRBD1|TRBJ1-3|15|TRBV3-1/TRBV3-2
CASSQGGQGENTIYF
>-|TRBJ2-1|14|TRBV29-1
CSGERSFGYNEQFF
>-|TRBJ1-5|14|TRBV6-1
CASSDGYENQPQHF
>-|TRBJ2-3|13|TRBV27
CASSRGIVDTQYF
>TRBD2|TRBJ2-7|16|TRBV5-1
CASSQAPGLASYEQYF
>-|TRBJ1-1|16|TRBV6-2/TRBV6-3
CASSYVLDTMNTEAFF
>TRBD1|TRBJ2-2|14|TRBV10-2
CASRQTGGSGELFF
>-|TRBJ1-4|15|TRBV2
CASRMPGGLGEKLFF
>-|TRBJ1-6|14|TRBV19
CASSPRGTNSPLHF
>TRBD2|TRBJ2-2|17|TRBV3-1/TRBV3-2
CASSQGSAGGFTGELFF
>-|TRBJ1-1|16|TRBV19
CASSPRTVAMNTEAFF
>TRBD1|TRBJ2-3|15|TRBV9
CASSVTGGAADTQYF
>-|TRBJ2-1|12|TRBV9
CASSAEYNEQFF
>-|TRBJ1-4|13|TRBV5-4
CASSRNRDEKLFF
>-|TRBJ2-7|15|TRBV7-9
CASSQSTGLVYEQYF
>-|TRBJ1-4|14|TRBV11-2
CASSLRTANEKLFF
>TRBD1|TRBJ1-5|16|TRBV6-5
CASSYPTGYIDQPQHF
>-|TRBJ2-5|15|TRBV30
CAGAASPFPQETQYF
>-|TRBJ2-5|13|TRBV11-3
CASSRTSLETQYF
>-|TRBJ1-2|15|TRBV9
CASSVAEGGGGGYTF
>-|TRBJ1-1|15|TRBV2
CASNRDTLWNTEAFF
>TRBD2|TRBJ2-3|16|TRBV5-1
CASSFGLASNTDTQYF